Below are 18 T cell receptor beta chains sequenced from a single sample in a study of blood T cells in healthy people across ages. Together with a sample-barcoded 5' primer, a J-beta primer mix was included in a second PCR lasting about 6 to 11 cycles. Each CDR3 protein is one row after TCRdb ran MiXCR on the 5' RACE reads. Here the sample spans about 1.4 million distinct CDR3 sequences, approximately 60% being singletons. Sequencing was done on a sample of blood. The receptors originated from a man younger than 35 in good health.

This rearrangement joins TRBV7-6 to TRBJ2-2; TRBD1 matches 8 bases. The CDR3 runs to 18 residues. V shed 2 bases, J shed 4 bases, and the junction held 12 bases outside the gene matches. CDR1 and CDR2 from the germline V gene are SGHVS and FNYEAQ. The CDR3 region is CASSLTTRDRSLTGELFF. CDR3 DNA sequence: TGTGCCAGCAGCTTAACTACCCGGGACAGGTCTCTCACCGGGGAGCTGTTTTTT.

The J gene is TRBJ2-1, the V gene TRBV6-5; TRBD1 matches at 8 bases. Trimming at V came to 2 bases and at J to 13 bases, leaving 13 bases not matched to a gene. The CDR3 is made up of 15 amino acids. CDR1 and CDR2 from the germline V gene are MNHEY and SVGAGI. CDR3 region: CASSYGQGAEETQFF. The CDR3, as DNA: TGTGCCAGCAGTTACGGGCAGGGGGCTGAAGAGACCCAGTTCTTC.

This chain joins TRBV12-3 or TRBV12-4 and TRBJ2-7, with TRBD2 matching 8 bases. Trimming at V came to 6 bases and at J to 1 base, leaving 8 bases not matched to a gene. The CDR3 contains 15 residues. As DNA, the CDR3 is TGTGCCAGCAGCCCAAGAGCGGGAGCGTCCTACGAGCAGTACTTC. It specifies CASSPRAGASYEQYF.

V and J are TRBV29-1 and TRBJ1-1, with 9 bases identical to TRBD1. The CDR3 loop spans 15 amino acids. With 4 bases clipped from V and 4 bases from J, the junction kept 10 bases outside the gene matches. Germline V lookup: CDR1 SQVTM, CDR2 ANQGSEA. The CDR3 bases are TGCAGCGTTGTGTATCCTGGACAGGGGAGCACTGAAGCTTTCTTT. This sequence encodes CSVVYPGQGSTEAFF.

This clonotype has only a few counts. The genes are TRBV29-1 and TRBJ2-5, with D possibly being TRBD2 (6 bases). V was trimmed by 4 bases and J by 11 bases, leaving 17 bases between them. Germline V gene data show CDR1 as SQVTM and CDR2 as ANQGSEA. This CDR3 spans 12 amino acids. CDR3 sequence (DNA): TGCAGCGTTGTTGAAGCGGGTAATGAGCAGTACTTC. It translates to CSVVEAGNEQYF.

The rearrangement links TRBV3-1 to TRBJ1-3; D remains ambiguous. The CDR3 has 15 residues. V gave up 2 bases and J gave up 2 bases, with 10 bases separating them. Germline V gives CDR1 LGHDT, CDR2 YNNKEL (reference sequence). The DNA of the CDR3 is TGTGCCAGCAGCCAATTGCATCAGGCTGGAAACACCATATATTTT. Its translation: CASSQLHQAGNTIYF.

The J gene is TRBJ2-4, the V gene TRBV7-2; TRBD2 aligns across 8 bases. The assigned J gene may be wrong: the sequence end matches TRBJ2-7 better. The CDR3 spans 14 residues. Per germline, CDR1 SGHTA and CDR2 FQGNSA. The CDR3 DNA follows: TGTGCCAGCTTGTCGAGCGGGGGTGACTACGAGCAGTACTTC. It codes for CASLSSGGDYEQYF.

The rearrangement joins TRBV7-9 to TRBJ2-1; no reliable D call. Germline assignment: CDR1 SEHNR and CDR2 FQNEAQ (reference sequence). The CDR3 sequence is 14 residues long. The V end was cut by 5 bases, the J end by 5 bases, with 13 bases between. In DNA, the CDR3 is TGTGCCAGCAGCGTGGCTACCAACGACAATGAGCAGTTCTTC. Translated, it gives CASSVATNDNEQFF.

The chain uses TRBV27 and TRBJ2-5; TRBD2 might be the D (5 bases). The end of the DNA fits TRBJ2-7 better, so the J call may be wrong. CDR1 is MNHEY and CDR2 is SMNVEV in the germline V gene (reference sequence). This CDR3 spans 15 amino acids. Here the CDR3 reads CASSLSPGGSHEQYF. CDR3 bases: TGTGCCAGCAGTTTATCCCCGGGCGGGTCCCACGAGCAGTACTTC.

This clonotype was picked up a small number of times. The rearrangement links TRBV4-2 to TRBJ2-6; D is uncertain. The germline gives CDR1 LGHNA, CDR2 YNFKEQ. The CDR3 consists of 14 residues. With 0 bases removed from V and 2 bases from J, the gap between germline ends came to 2 bases. As DNA, the CDR3 is TGTGCCAGCAGCCAAGATCCTGGGGCCAACGTCCTGACTTTC. It encodes CASSQDPGANVLTF.

V is TRBV6-5 and J is TRBJ2-5; TRBD1 matches 7 bases. Unmatched junction bases numbered 15, after V lost 6 bases and J lost 11 bases. The length of the CDR3 is 14 residues. Germline V gene sequence: CDR1 MNHEY, CDR2 SVGAGI. The CDR3 DNA sequence: TGTGCCAGCAGGAGGGGCCAGGGGGTGTCGGTGCAGTACTTC. It codes for CASRRGQGVSVQYF.

V and J are TRBV12-3 or TRBV12-4 and TRBJ1-4, with a weak D call TRBD1 (5 bases). V was shortened by 6 bases and J by 3 bases, with 14 bases between the two germline ends. The CDR3 has 15 residues. CDR3 in amino acids: CASSYTGGANEKLFF. In DNA, the CDR3 is TGTGCCAGCAGCTACACTGGGGGGGCTAATGAAAAACTGTTTTTT.

V usage is TRBV29-1 and J usage is TRBJ2-3, with 11 bases matching TRBD2. Germline V gene lookup returns CDR1 SQVTM and CDR2 ANQGSEA. The V gene end was trimmed by 4 bases and the J gene end by 5 bases; junction bases not matched to a gene: 14. The CDR3 is made up of 17 amino acids. The CDR3 DNA sequence: TGCAGCGTTGTAGGGCTGACTAGCGGGGATACAGGAGATACGCAGTATTTT. Protein: CSVVGLTSGDTGDTQYF.

This clonotype turned up a few times. V usage is TRBV6-2 or TRBV6-3 and J usage is TRBJ1-2; no reliable D call. Trimming took 0 bases from V and 6 from J, leaving 8 bases between them. This CDR3 contains 13 residues. Germline V gene lookup returns CDR1 MNHEY and CDR2 SVGEGT. In nucleotides, the CDR3 is TGTGCCAGCAGTTACTCGAAGGGCCATGGCTACACCTTC. It translates to CASSYSKGHGYTF.

The genes are TRBV6-4 and TRBJ2-3; D is possibly TRBD2 (5 bases). Germline-derived CDR1 and CDR2 are MRHNA and SNTAGT. The germline V and J ends were trimmed by 2 bases and 2 bases, with 11 bases remaining between them. The CDR3 runs to 15 residues. As DNA, the CDR3 is TGTGCCAGCAGTGACGGCGCGGGCCTCACAGATACGCAGTATTTT. Its protein is CASSDGAGLTDTQYF.

This clonotype came up a few times. The J gene is TRBJ1-2, the V gene TRBV29-1, with D unclear. The CDR3 is made up of 12 amino acids. Germline lookup yields CDR1 SQVTM and CDR2 ANQGSEA. The V end was cut by 7 bases, the J end by 0 bases, with 9 bases between. DNA for the CDR3: TGCAGCGGCTACGGGACTAACTATGGCTACACCTTC. It is translated as CSGYGTNYGYTF.

The rearrangement links TRBV18 to TRBJ2-1; TRBD2 aligns across 7 bases. V was clipped by 8 bases and J by 0 bases; unmatched bases: 7. CDR1 is KGHSH and CDR2 is LQKENI in the germline V gene. The CDR3 loop spans 15 amino acids. The CDR3: CASERDYLSYNEQFF. CDR3 nucleotide sequence: TGTGCCAGCGAGAGGGACTATCTCTCCTACAATGAGCAGTTCTTC.

This clonotype has only a few counts. V is TRBV27 and J is TRBJ2-5; 9 positions agree with TRBD1. Trimming at V came to 3 bases and at J to 1 base, leaving 9 bases not matched to a gene. Germline lookup yields CDR1 MNHEY and CDR2 SMNVEV (reference sequence). CDR3 size: 17 residues. The CDR3, as DNA: TGTGCCAGCAGTTTGGCGGCGGACAGGGGTCCCCAAGAGACCCAGTACTTC. Translation: CASSLAADRGPQETQYF.